The 9 T cell receptor beta chains given below trace back to one sample, sequenced in a study of graft-versus-host responses after intestinal transplantation. This table comes from immunoSEQ multiplex PCR, and its TCRdb copy is limited to in-frame clones, with some not included. The sample has about 57,000 clones; over 85% are singletons. The sequenced sample was PBMCs, obtained 26 days after transplant. The origin of the receptors is a human patient who received an intestinal transplant, so some T cells may come from the graft donor.

The CDR3 DNA reads as TGCAGCGTTGTTGAGCAGGTCGACTCTGGGGCCAACGTCCTGACTTTC. Its translation: CSVVEQVDSGANVLTF. V and J are TRBV29-1 and TRBJ2-6; unclear D gene. The ends were cut back, 4 bases at V and 0 bases at J, with 13 bases in the middle. This CDR3 has 16 amino acids. The germline CDR1 and CDR2 sequences are SQVTM and ANQGSEA.

This clone was observed once. The chain joins TRBV11-3 to TRBJ2-1; tentatively, D is TRBD1 (6 bases). This CDR3 has 13 residues. From germline, CDR1 is SGHNT and CDR2 YENEEA. Between the trimmed V and J ends, which lost 4 bases and 5 bases, there was a span of 9 bases. CDR3 bases: TGTGCCAGCAGCTCCGGGACACACAATGAGCAGTTCTTC. Translating it yields CASSSGTHNEQFF.

Only a few counts were recorded for this clone. Other DNA sequences in the sample encode the same CDR3. CDR3 coding DNA: TGTGCCTGGAGCAGGGGAACTGAAGCTTTCTTT. Translating gives CAWSRGTEAFF. This chain joins TRBV30 and TRBJ1-1, with D possibly TRBD1 on 6 matching bases. The germline CDR1 and CDR2 sequences are GTSNPN and SVGIG (reference sequence). With 3 bases removed from V and 5 bases from J, the gap between germline ends came to 7 bases. This CDR3 spans 11 amino acids.

The rearrangement joins TRBV2 to TRBJ1-2; 10 bases are a match to TRBD1. The germline CDR1 and CDR2 sequences are SNHLY and FYNNEI. The CDR3 covers 14 residues. After removal of 3 bases from V and 6 bases from J, the junction contained 4 bases not matched to a gene. The CDR3: CASSEGQGMNGYTF. CDR3 sequence (DNA): TGTGCCAGCAGTGAGGGACAGGGGATGAATGGCTACACCTTC.

The chain employs TRBV14 and TRBJ1-2; 8 bases align to TRBD1. V was pared by 1 base and J by 4 bases, with 5 bases of the junction left unmatched. The germline CDR1 and CDR2 sequences are SGHDN and FVKESK. The CDR3 sequence is 15 residues long. In DNA form, the CDR3 reads TGTGCCAGCAGCCAAGCGGCAGGGGGCTTCTATGGCTACACCTTC. This gives the protein CASSQAAGGFYGYTF.

The genes are TRBV29-1 and TRBJ1-1; maybe TRBD1 (5 bases). This CDR3 has 14 amino acids. Trimming stripped 1 base from V and 11 bases from J, with 20 bases between. Germline assignment: CDR1 SQVTM and CDR2 ANQGSEA. DNA for the CDR3: TGCAGCGTTGAAGGGACCGGGGGAGTTCTTGGGGCTTTCTTT. Protein: CSVEGTGGVLGAFF.

This rearrangement joins TRBV6-5 to TRBJ1-4; unclear D gene. CDR3 length: 14 residues. Trimming left V 6 bases short and J 0 bases short, with 8 bases between. The germline CDR1 and CDR2 sequences are MNHEY and SVGAGI. This CDR3 reads CASRRLATNEKLFF. For the CDR3, the DNA is TGTGCCAGCAGACGACTAGCAACTAATGAAAAACTGTTTTTT.

This clone was picked up one time. The chain is built from TRBV6-5 and TRBJ2-1; a weak D match, TRBD2 (5 bases). CDR1 and CDR2 (germline): MNHEY, SVGAGI. This CDR3 region has 14 residues. Deletions cut 0 bases from V and 8 bases from J, with 11 bases between. The CDR3 loop reads CASSYSRGRDEQFF. In DNA, the CDR3 is TGTGCCAGCAGTTACTCACGAGGGCGGGATGAGCAGTTCTTC.

This clone was counted once. The chain recombines TRBV6-5 with TRBJ1-5; TRBD1 matches 8 bases. J gave up 6 bases and V 6 bases, and 10 bases lay outside the gene matches. Germline assignment: CDR1 MNHEY and CDR2 SVGAGI. CDR3 length equals 15 residues. This chain's CDR3 is CASRGRQGPSQPQHF. The CDR3 nucleotides are TGTGCCAGCAGGGGTCGACAGGGGCCGAGTCAGCCCCAGCATTTT.